This TCR beta chain appears in the sequencing data of a study of blood T cells in healthy people across ages. From germline, CDR1 is LNHNV and CDR2 YYDKDF (reference sequence). The V end was cut by 4 bases, the J end by 2 bases, with 22 bases between. The CDR3 consists of 18 residues. A second PCR of about 7 to 12 cycles used a sample-barcoded 5' primer and a J-beta primer mix. Using its own MiXCR run on the 5' RACE reads, TCRdb lists one record per CDR3 protein. The table lists 1.5 million to 2 million distinct CDR3 sequences, about 50% of them singletons. Comment on this clonotype: What it binds is unknown.

Study-wide results and limits: The fall in TCR beta diversity per million T cells was roughly linear with age. Comparison with aged donors showed that long-lived donors had more naive CD4+ cells and higher diversity. What prevented conclusive comparison of naive and antigen-experienced cells was that PBMCs were unsorted.

The receptor was derived from a woman aged 35 to 49 in good health. The sequenced material came from blood. The chain recombines TRBV15 with TRBJ2-3, with D possibly being TRBD1 (6 bases). This CDR3 reads CATSTPAGTPEHTDTQYF. The CDR3 DNA is TGTGCCACCAGCACCCCTGCCGGGACACCAGAACACACAGATACGCAGTATTTT. Combining the CDR3 with reference TRBV15 and TRBJ2-3 gives the whole variable domain DAMVIQNPRYQVTQFGKPVTLSCSQTLNHNVMYWYQQKSSQAPKLLFHYYDKDFNNEADTPDNFQSRRPNTSFCFLDIRSPGLGDTAMYLCATSTPAGTPEHTDTQYFGPGTRLTVL.